Reported below is one T cell receptor (beta chain). The antigen remains unidentified. The data originate from a study of cytomegalovirus exposure and HLA in healthy donors. Study-wide background: Inside one of the first data releases sat roughly 80 million unique TCRs taken from HLA-typed donors. General study results and limits: The analysis excluded some indistinguishable V segments, including TRBV6-2 and TRBV6-3. In a later analysis, HLA-associated beta chains showed higher expansion and lower generation probabilities than comparable chains.

Germline CDR1 and CDR2: MNHNS and SASEGT. CDR3 length: 15 amino acids. Trimming left V 4 bases short and J 1 base short, with 14 bases between. Both 60 Vbeta primers and 13 Jbeta primers went into the PCR. Profiled with immunoSEQ multiplex PCR; TCRdb holds only in-frame clones, not every one. Seen here are under 250,000 clones, approximately 82% observed once, and the top ten hold 0.63%. The rearrangement links TRBV6-1 to TRBJ2-7, with a weak D call TRBD1 (5 bases). The sample consisted of PBMCs. The sequence was collected from a man aged 18 to 30 in good health and CMV-seronegative. CDR3 nucleotide sequence: TGTGCCAGCAGTGTGGGGCAGGGTGGTTCCTACGAGCAGTACTTC. This sequence encodes CASSVGQGGSYEQYF.